The rows below give T cell receptor beta chains drawn from one sample of a study of cytotoxic CD8 clonotypes in ibrutinib-treated CLL. Only in-frame clones appear in the TCRdb table, and some are missing; sequencing was by immunoSEQ multiplex PCR. The sample has around 150,000 clones, roughly 86% seen once. This sample comprised PBMCs, obtained after 12 months of ibrutinib treatment. The receptors here all came from a human donor with chronic lymphocytic leukemia. CDR3s include the opening cysteine and the closing phenylalanine or tryptophan. The order of the fields is J gene, CDR3 length, clone size, D gene, V gene, CDR3 DNA, CDR3 protein. D genes are given only for firm matches. Expanded clones get a size class; other rows say once, few or many, or leave the size out.

TRBJ1-5,13,.,TRBD1,TRBV18,TGTGCCAGCTCACCCGGACAGGATCAGCCCCAGCATTTT,CASSPGQDQPQHF
TRBJ1-1,13,.,.,TRBV4-2,TGTGCCAGCAGCCAAGATAGGCAGGCTGAAGCTTTCTTT,CASSQDRQAEAFF
TRBJ2-7,13,.,.,TRBV27,TGTGCCAGCAGTGCGGACAGCTCCTACGAGCAGTACTTC,CASSADSSYEQYF
TRBJ2-3,16,few,.,TRBV7-7,TGTGCCAGCAGCCACGACGTGGGGGGCGGCACAGATACGCAGTATTTT,CASSHDVGGGTDTQYF
TRBJ1-2,13,.,.,TRBV7-2,TGTGCCAGCAGAAGGTCGGCAGGGGAGGGCTACACCTTC,CASRRSAGEGYTF
TRBJ1-2,16,.,.,TRBV28,TGTGCCAGCAGTTTATCGCGACAACGGGTTCTATATGGCTACACCTTC,CASSLSRQRVLYGYTF
TRBJ2-2,13,.,.,TRBV5-4,TGTGCCAGCAGCTTGGAGCCCACCGGGGAGCTGTTTTTT,CASSLEPTGELFF
TRBJ2-7,13,once,.,TRBV19,TGTGCCAGTAGTATTTCAGGACCCTACGAGCAGTACTTC,CASSISGPYEQYF
TRBJ2-5,14,.,.,TRBV11-2,TGTGCCAGTAGCTTAGTTATGCGAGCAGAGACCCAGTACTTC,CASSLVMRAETQYF
TRBJ2-7,16,.,TRBD2,TRBV4-2,TGTGCCAGCAGCCCCACACTAACTAGCGGGGGGGGCGAGCAGTACTTC,CASSPTLTSGGGEQYF